Shown below are 4 T cell receptor beta chains from a single sample sequenced in a study of human T cells and chemical hapten exposure. This sample's time point: patch test 1, 2 weeks after DPC sensitization. Sample treatment: therapeutic diphenylcyclopropenone sensitization with weekly scalp DPC. MiXCR, applied by TCRdb to the RACE reads, yields one record per CDR3 protein. The data contain tens of thousands of distinct CDR3 sequences, 10% to 13% of them seen just once; the ten biggest clones take up roughly 2.2%. Material: whole blood, obtained in connection with sensitization to the hapten diphenylcyclopropenone (DPC). The receptors stem from a man aged 35-49 years with alopecia areata. Some clones in this sample may be carry-over from other donors' samples.

V is TRBV29-1 and J is TRBJ2-5, with D possibly being TRBD1 (6 bases). The CDR3 has 15 residues. Germline V gene data show CDR1 as SQVTM and CDR2 as ANQGSEA. Trimming cost V 4 bases and J 1 base, with 16 bases left between them. The CDR3: CSVGKRQAVQETQYF. CDR3 DNA sequence: TGCAGCGTTGGTAAGCGACAGGCGGTCCAAGAGACCCAGTACTTC.

The J gene is TRBJ2-3, the V gene TRBV15, with 8 bases matching TRBD2. The length of the CDR3 is 17 residues. CDR1 is LNHNV, CDR2 YYDKDF, per germline (reference sequence). V dropped 3 bases and J dropped 5; count of bases not matched to a gene: 13. The CDR3 bases are TGTGCCACCAGCAGGGGTTTCAGCGGGAGTCGTGGAGATACGCAGTATTTT. The encoded protein is CATSRGFSGSRGDTQYF.

This clonotype was observed a handful of times. The V gene is TRBV20-1, the J gene TRBJ1-6; no clear D gene. Deletions cut 2 bases from V and 4 bases from J, with 15 bases between. CDR3 length equals 16 residues. The germline V gene encodes CDR1 DFQATT and CDR2 SNEGSKA (reference sequence). The DNA for the CDR3 is TGCAGTGCTAGAAGCGGACCTCAGGCTTATAATTCACCCCTCCACTTT. This encodes CSARSGPQAYNSPLHF.

This clonotype has at least ten counts. J is TRBJ1-1 and V is TRBV30; D not certain. Germline lookup yields CDR1 GTSNPN and CDR2 SVGIG (reference sequence). The V end was cut by 4 bases, the J end by 0 bases, with 12 bases between. The CDR3 loop spans 14 amino acids. The CDR3 DNA reads TGTGCCTGGAAGGTTTCGGGGATGAACACTGAAGCTTTCTTT. Translating it yields CAWKVSGMNTEAFF.